This TCR beta chain was sequenced for a study of blood T cells in healthy people across ages. Germline-derived CDR1 and CDR2 are MNHEY and SVGEGT. This CDR3 region has 14 residues. Through a sample-barcoded 5' primer and a J-beta primer mix, a second PCR was run for about 6 to 12 cycles. One entry per CDR3 protein results from TCRdb running MiXCR on the 5' RACE reads. The repertoire includes fewer than 1,200,000 distinct CDR3 sequences, less than 25% of them detected once, and less than 0.75% sits in the top ten. At least 6 micrograms of total RNA were extracted per sample. These sequences were also reported in another study, on T cells of mothers and their children. From that study: For cDNA synthesis, the complete extracted RNA was used (roughly 1.5 ug per 15 ul).

Sample: blood. This clonotype originated in a girl aged 2 to 10 in good health. J is TRBJ2-5 and V is TRBV6-2 or TRBV6-3; 8 positions match TRBD2. The J call may be incorrect, as the DNA end agrees better with TRBJ2-1. CDR3 bases: TGTGCCAGCTGTCCGGGACTAGGTTACAATGAGCAGTTCTTC. Protein sequence: CASCPGLGYNEQFF.